The 13 T cell receptor beta chains below all came from one sample that was sequenced in a study of tissue T cells after allogeneic stem cell transplantation. TCRdb's table, derived via immunoSEQ multiplex PCR, lists solely in-frame clones and lacks some. This table has thousands of clones, approximately 55% appearing once. Noted time point: mouse harvest day 7 after allogeneic transplant. Each mouse received 10^7 T-cell-depleted marrow cells plus 10^6 splenic CD5+ T cells by tail vein. The sequenced sample was gut tissue. The receptors here all came from a female BALB/c mouse given C57BL/6 T cells with graft-versus-host disease after an allogeneic hematopoietic cell transplant.

This clone was counted a few times. Gene and germline names: mouse. The read halts 1 residue ahead of the CDR3 end, with the missing end drawn from the germline J gene. J is TRBJ2-2 and V is TRBV14, with D possibly being TRBD2 (5 bases). Germline V gene lookup returns CDR1 SGHDT and CDR2 FRDEAV. V lost 2 bases and J 0 bases, leaving 8 bases between the germline ends. This CDR3 has 15 residues. CDR3 in amino acids: CASSLLASNTGQLYF. The covered CDR3 bases are TGTGCCAGCAGTTTACTGGCCTCAAACACCGGGCAGCTCTAC.

Comments on this clone: The gene symbols are mouse symbols. With the read ending 1 residue before the CDR3 end, the germline J gene is used to fill in that end. The genes are TRBV26 and TRBJ1-4; 8 bases agree with TRBD1. Germline V gene lookup returns CDR1 KGHPV and CDR2 FQNQEV (reference sequence). The CDR3 runs to 15 residues. V shed 4 bases, J shed 4 bases, and the junction held 5 bases outside the gene matches. Partial CDR3 DNA: TGTGCCAGCAGTCGACAGGGGAGGGGCAACGAAAGATTATTT. Protein sequence: CASSRQGRGNERLF. The whole CDR3 reads CASSRQGRGNERLFF.

About this clone itself: Gene and germline names: mouse. The read stops 1 residue short of the end of the CDR3; the missing end is completed from the germline J gene. This chain joins TRBV3 and TRBJ1-2; D ambiguous. There are 14 residues in the CDR3. V shed 4 bases and J shed 0 bases, with 9 bases lying between them. CDR1 is SNHLY, CDR2 FYNGKV, per germline (reference sequence). This CDR3 is CASSWNNANSDYTF. The DNA read from the CDR3 is TGTGCCAGCAGCTGGAACAATGCAAACTCCGACTACACC. Complete variable domain (other parts from reference TRBV3 and TRBJ1-2): GPKVLQIPSHQIIDMGQMVTLNCDPVSNHLYFYWYKQILGQQMEFLVNFYNGKVMEKSKLFKDQFSVERPDGSYFTLKIQPTALEDSAVYFCASSWNNANSDYTFGSGTRLLVI.

Remarks on this clone: Gene names are mouse gene names. CDR3 DNA (partial): TGCTCCAGCAGTCAATCGGGGACAGGGAGTGGAAATACGCTCTAT. Translation gives CSSSQSGTGSGNTLY. The complete CDR3 protein is CSSSQSGTGSGNTLYF. The chain has TRBV23 and TRBJ1-3; TRBD1, as called in the table, went unchecked against the DNA. The read ends 1 residue before the CDR3 terminus; that terminus is restored from the germline J gene. The CDR3 sequence is 16 residues long. Germline CDR1 and CDR2: KGHTA and FQNQQP.

For this clone: Each gene name is a mouse one. The read ends 1 residue before the CDR3 terminus; that terminus is restored from the germline J gene. The chain links TRBV12-2 to TRBJ1-4; 9 bases are a match to TRBD1. Germline values: CDR1 SGHLS, CDR2 HYDKME. This CDR3 spans 14 amino acids. Trimming cost V 0 bases and J 8 bases; bases outside gene matches: 3. CDR3 loop: CASSLDGQGERLFF. The sequenced part of the CDR3 DNA is TGTGCCAGCTCTCTCGATGGACAGGGGGAAAGATTATTT.

This clone was observed a single time. The gene names here belong to mouse. The sequenced part of the CDR3 DNA is TGCTCCAGCAGCCCCACTGGGTACCAAGACACCCAGTAC. Its protein product is CSSSPTGYQDTQY. The complete CDR3 protein is CSSSPTGYQDTQYF. This rearrangement joins TRBV23 to TRBJ2-5; the table names TRBD2, a call not compared with the DNA. The read falls 1 residue short of the CDR3 end, and the missing part is taken from the germline J gene. The CDR3 spans 14 residues. Germline V gene lookup returns CDR1 KGHTA and CDR2 FQNQQP.

Remarks on this clone: Genes and germline come from the mouse. The sequenced fragment ends 1 residue before the CDR3 boundary, so the rest is inferred from the germline J gene. The chain employs TRBV13-3 and TRBJ2-1; D not resolved. This CDR3 is 13 amino acids long. Between the trimmed V and J ends, which lost 3 bases and 3 bases, there was a span of 7 bases. Germline CDR1 NNHDY, CDR2 SYVADS. CDR3 in amino acids: CASSGNIYAEQFF. CDR3 bases read: TGTGCCAGCAGTGGGAACATCTATGCTGAGCAGTTC.

This clone was recorded once. The gene names given are mouse names. Incomplete CDR3 DNA: TGTGCCAGCAGTGACTGGGGGGCAGAAACGCTGTAT. Amino acids: CASSDWGAETLY. The CDR3, in full, reads CASSDWGAETLYF. The rearrangement uses TRBV13-3 and TRBJ2-3; TRBD2 agrees at 7 bases. Read data end 1 residue before the CDR3 end; the end is taken from the germline J gene. This CDR3 has 13 residues. V dropped 2 bases and J dropped 3; count of bases not matched to a gene: 0. Germline loops: CDR1 NNHDY, CDR2 SYVADS.

With regard to this clone: Gene names denote mouse genes. The read terminates 1 residue before the CDR3 end, so the remaining end is supplied by the germline J gene. V gene TRBV26 combines with J gene TRBJ2-3; D is uncertain. The CDR3 length is 14 residues. V lost 3 bases to trimming and J lost 0 bases, with 7 bases between them. Germline CDR1 is KGHPV and CDR2 is FQNQEV (reference sequence). The sequenced part of the CDR3 DNA is TGTGCCAGCAGTCTTCGGCCTAGTGCAGAAACGCTGTAT. Encoded protein: CASSLRPSAETLY. The full CDR3 reads CASSLRPSAETLYF.

About this clone itself: Gene names and germline match the mouse. The read is 1 residue too short to cover the CDR3 end, so that end is filled in from the germline J gene. The gene calls are TRBV13-3 and TRBJ1-4; possibly TRBD1 for D (5 bases). V gave up 3 bases and J gave up 0 bases, with 6 bases separating them. Germline V gives CDR1 NNHDY, CDR2 SYVADS. The CDR3 runs 14 residues. This chain's CDR3 is CASSGQISNERLFF. The part of the CDR3 DNA that was read is TGTGCCAGCAGTGGACAGATTTCCAACGAAAGATTATTT.

This clone has just a few counts. The gene names given are mouse names. The CDR3 end falls 1 residue outside the read, so it is completed with the germline J gene. This chain connects TRBV23 to TRBJ2-2; the table's D call of TRBD1 was not tested on the DNA. CDR1 and CDR2 (germline): KGHTA, FQNQQP. This CDR3 has 17 amino acids. Partial CDR3 DNA: TGCTCCAGCAGTCAATCGATTCGCAGGGGAGACACCGGGCAGCTCTAC. Encoded protein: CSSSQSIRRGDTGQLY. From start to end, the CDR3 is CSSSQSIRRGDTGQLYF. Full variable domain (outside the CDR3, taken from reference TRBV23 and TRBJ2-2): DAAVTQKPRYLIKMKGQEAEMKCIPEKGHTAVFWYQQKQSKELKFLIYFQNQQPLDQIDMVKERFSAVCPSSSLCSLGIRTCEAEDSALYLCSSSQSIRRGDTGQLYFGEGSKLTVL.

In regard to this clone: Mouse gene names apply. CDR3 loop: CASSRDSGNTLYF. The CDR3 DNA, read in part, is TGTGCCAGCAGTCGGGATTCTGGAAATACGCTCTAT. The rearrangement links TRBV26 to TRBJ1-3, with D unresolved. The read stops 1 residue short of the end of the CDR3; the missing end is completed from the germline J gene. This CDR3 contains 13 residues. Looked up from germline, CDR1 is KGHPV and CDR2 is FQNQEV (reference sequence). V gave up 4 bases and J gave up 0 bases, with 4 bases separating them.

In regard to this clone: Each gene name is a mouse one. The DNA ends 1 residue before the CDR3 does, and the rest of the CDR3 is filled in from the germline J gene. The rearrangement uses TRBV12-1 and TRBJ1-1, with TRBD1 matching 10 bases. Trimming took 2 bases from V and 4 from J; bases not matched to a gene: 6. Germline V lookup: CDR1 SGHSN, CDR2 HYEKVE. This CDR3 comprises 15 residues. The sequenced CDR3 bases are TGTGCCAGCTCTCCTCGGACAGGGGGGGGCACAGAAGTCTTC. This sequence encodes CASSPRTGGGTEVF. The whole CDR3 region reads CASSPRTGGGTEVFF.